Given below is one TCR beta chain in context. The data belong to a study of blood T cell repertoires in COVID-19. About the research overall: COVID-19 samples collected from the United States, Italy and Spain covered acute and convalescent phases. Nucleic acid was either cDNA or gDNA, and it came from T cells, B-cell-depleted T cells, or PBMCs.

Original processing notes: Cell counts per sample came from amplifying reference gene primers. Repertoires were generated with immunoSEQ multiplex PCR, while TCRdb's copy carries only in-frame clones and drops some. V, J and clone size were drawn from that table, and D and trimming were deduced from the DNA. The top ten clones hold 1.7% of a sample with nearly 400,000 clones, about 90% of them seen once. V gave up 2 bases and J gave up 4 bases; unmatched junction bases: 12. Germline V lookup: CDR1 SGDLS, CDR2 YYNGEE. This CDR3 region has 17 residues. Study members were between roughly 18 and 100 years old and lived in around 24 US regions.

The source is a woman under 40 who had recovered from COVID-19. The sequencing input was PBMCs or T cells enriched from blood (not recorded which). The chain employs TRBV9 and TRBJ1-3, with TRBD1 identical over 7 bases. CDR3 in amino acids: CASSVDDRAGVGNTIYF. DNA for the CDR3: TGTGCCAGCAGCGTCGATGACAGGGCCGGAGTCGGAAACACCATATATTTT.